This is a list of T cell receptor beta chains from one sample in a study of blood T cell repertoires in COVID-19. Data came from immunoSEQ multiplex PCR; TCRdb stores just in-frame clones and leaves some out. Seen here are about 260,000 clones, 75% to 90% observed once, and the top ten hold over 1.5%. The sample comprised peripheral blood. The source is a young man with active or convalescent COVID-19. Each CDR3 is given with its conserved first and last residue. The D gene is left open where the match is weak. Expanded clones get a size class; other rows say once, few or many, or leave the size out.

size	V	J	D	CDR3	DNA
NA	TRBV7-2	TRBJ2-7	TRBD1	CASSSNRGSIYEQYF	TGTGCCAGCAGCTCGAACAGGGGGTCGATCTACGAGCAGTACTTC
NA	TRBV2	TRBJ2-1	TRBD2	CASRGLVSEQFF	TGTGCCAGCAGGGGACTAGTTAGTGAGCAGTTCTTC
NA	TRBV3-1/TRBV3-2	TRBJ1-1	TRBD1	CASSQGRQGTEAFF	TGTGCCAGCAGCCAGGGGCGACAGGGCACTGAAGCTTTCTTT
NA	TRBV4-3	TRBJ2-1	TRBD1	CASSQEPRTGFNEQFF	TGCGCCAGCAGCCAAGAACCTAGGACAGGTTTCAATGAGCAGTTCTTC
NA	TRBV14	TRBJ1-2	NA	CASSQLDSFNYGYTF	TGTGCCAGCAGCCAGTTAGACAGTTTCAACTATGGCTACACCTTC
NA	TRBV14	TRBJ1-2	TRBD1	CASSQDRQGGYGYTF	TGTGCCAGCAGCCAAGATCGACAGGGCGGCTATGGCTACACCTTC
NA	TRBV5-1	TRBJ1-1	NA	CASSLEGGANTEAFF	TGCGCCAGCAGCCTAGAAGGCGGGGCGAACACTGAAGCTTTCTTT
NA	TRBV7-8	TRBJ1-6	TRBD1	CASRGTGLESSPLHF	TGTGCCAGCAGGGGGACAGGGTTAGAGAGTTCACCCCTCCACTTT
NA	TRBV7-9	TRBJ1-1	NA	CASSLSGGTEAFF	TGTGCCAGCAGCTTATCGGGGGGCACTGAAGCTTTCTTT
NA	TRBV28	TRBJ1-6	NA	CASTSVPSPLHF	TGTGCCAGCACGTCAGTGCCCTCACCCCTCCACTTT
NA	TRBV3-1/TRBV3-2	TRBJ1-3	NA	CASSQARAGNTIYF	TGTGCCAGCAGCCAAGCCAGGGCTGGAAACACCATATATTTT
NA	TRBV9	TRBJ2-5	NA	CASSVGRGQETQYF	TGTGCCAGCAGCGTAGGACGGGGGCAAGAGACCCAGTACTTC
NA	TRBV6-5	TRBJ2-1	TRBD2	CASISGTSEGDEQFF	TGTGCCAGCATTTCCGGGACTAGCGAGGGCGATGAGCAGTTCTTC
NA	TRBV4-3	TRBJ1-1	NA	CASSQGHRVTEAFF	TGCGCCAGCAGCCAGGGACATCGCGTCACTGAAGCTTTCTTT
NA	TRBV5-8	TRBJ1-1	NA	CASSTGQGLNTEAFF	TGTGCCAGCAGCACGGGACAAGGGTTGAACACTGAAGCTTTCTTT
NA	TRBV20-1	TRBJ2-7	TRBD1	CSASSDREYEQYF	TGCAGTGCTAGTTCTGACAGGGAATACGAGCAGTACTTC
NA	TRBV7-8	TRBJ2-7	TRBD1	CASSSRGTGGSYEQYF	TGTGCCAGCAGCTCGCGGGGGACAGGGGGGTCCTACGAGCAGTACTTC
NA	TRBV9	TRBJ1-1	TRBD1	CASSTPGQSITEAFF	TGTGCCAGCAGCACGCCGGGACAGTCTATCACTGAAGCTTTCTTT
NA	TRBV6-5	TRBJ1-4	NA	CASSYSIGNEKLFF	TGTGCCAGCAGTTATTCGATCGGTAATGAAAAACTGTTTTTT
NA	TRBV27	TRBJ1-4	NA	CASSRGQPTTNEKLFF	TGTGCCAGCAGTCGAGGACAGCCAACAACTAATGAAAAACTGTTTTTT
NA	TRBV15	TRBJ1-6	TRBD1	CATSSGQGAYSPLHF	TGTGCCACCAGCAGTGGACAGGGGGCTTATTCACCCCTCCACTTT
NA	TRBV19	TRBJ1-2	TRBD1	CASRGTGRDYTF	TGTGCCAGCCGGGGGACAGGGAGGGACTACACCTTC
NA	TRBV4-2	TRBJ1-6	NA	CASSQESIRVGLSPLHF	TGTGCCAGCAGCCAAGAGTCCATTCGTGTGGGGCTTTCACCCCTCCACTTT
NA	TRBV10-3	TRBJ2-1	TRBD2	CAISDGETSGGAGEQFF	TGTGCCATCAGTGATGGTGAGACTAGCGGGGGGGCCGGTGAGCAGTTCTTC
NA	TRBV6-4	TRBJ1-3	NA	CASSDSEGPSSGNTIYF	TGTGCCAGCAGTGACTCGGAGGGGCCGAGCTCTGGAAACACCATATATTTT
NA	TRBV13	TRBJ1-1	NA	CASSLAGHMNTEAFF	TGTGCCAGCAGCTTAGCCGGACACATGAACACTGAAGCTTTCTTT
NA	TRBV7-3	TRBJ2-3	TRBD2	CASSLAGGGADTQYF	TGTGCCAGCAGCTTAGCTGGCGGGGGGGCAGATACGCAGTATTTT
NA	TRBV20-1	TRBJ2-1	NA	CSASYGGEYNEQFF	TGCAGTGCTAGTTATGGCGGGGAGTACAATGAGCAGTTCTTC
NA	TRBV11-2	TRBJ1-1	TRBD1	CASSFRDSWNTEAFF	TGTGCCAGCAGCTTCCGGGACAGCTGGAACACTGAAGCTTTCTTT
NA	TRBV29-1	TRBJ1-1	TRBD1	CSARGTGTTEAFF	TGCAGCGCCCGAGGGACAGGGACGACTGAAGCTTTCTTT
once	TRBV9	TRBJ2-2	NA	CASSVNRAFSVGELFF	TGTGCCAGCAGCGTAAACAGGGCCTTCTCGGTCGGGGAGCTGTTTTTT
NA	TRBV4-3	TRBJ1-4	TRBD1	CASSQRDRGLGKLFF	TGCGCCAGCAGCCAGCGGGACAGGGGGCTTGGGAAACTGTTTTTT
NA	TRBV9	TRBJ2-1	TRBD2	CASSPWGGGAENEQFF	TGTGCCAGCAGCCCTTGGGGCGGGGGGGCCGAGAATGAGCAGTTCTTC
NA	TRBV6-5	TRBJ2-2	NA	CASSYSSENTGELFF	TGTGCCAGCAGTTACTCGTCAGAGAACACCGGGGAGCTGTTTTTT
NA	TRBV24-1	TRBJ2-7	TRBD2	CATSDLPSGDTDSYEQYF	TGTGCCACCAGTGATTTGCCCAGCGGGGATACAGACTCCTACGAGCAGTACTTC
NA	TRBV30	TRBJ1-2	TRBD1	CAWTRGQTYGYTF	TGTGCCTGGACCCGGGGACAGACCTATGGCTACACCTTC
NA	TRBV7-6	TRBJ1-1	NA	CASSLSYNTEAFF	TGTGCCAGCAGCTTATCCTATAACACTGAAGCTTTCTTT
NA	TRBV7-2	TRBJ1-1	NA	CASSLDRLGTEAFF	TGTGCCAGCAGCTTAGACAGGCTGGGCACTGAAGCTTTCTTT
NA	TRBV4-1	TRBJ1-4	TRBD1	CASSQHDRATNEKLFF	TGCGCCAGCAGCCAACATGACAGGGCAACTAATGAAAAACTGTTTTTT
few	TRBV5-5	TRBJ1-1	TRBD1	CASSSRQGARGAFF	TGTGCCAGCAGCTCCCGACAGGGGGCGCGGGGAGCTTTCTTT
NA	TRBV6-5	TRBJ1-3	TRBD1	CATRTGDSGNTIYF	TGTGCCACACGGACAGGCGACTCTGGAAACACCATATATTTT
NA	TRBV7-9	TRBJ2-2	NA	CASSLVITGPRGTGELFF	TGTGCCAGCAGCTTAGTTATTACGGGACCGAGGGGGACCGGGGAGCTGTTTTTT
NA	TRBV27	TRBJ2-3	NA	CASSSGLLRDTQYF	TGTGCCAGCAGTTCAGGACTACTTCGAGATACGCAGTATTTT
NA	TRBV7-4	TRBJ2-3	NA	CASPTWAGTDTQYF	TGTGCCAGCCCCACCTGGGCGGGAACAGATACGCAGTATTTT
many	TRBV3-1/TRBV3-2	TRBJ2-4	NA	CASSQDIGRGGKNIQYF	TGTGCCAGCAGCCAAGATATAGGAAGAGGGGGCAAAAACATTCAGTACTTC
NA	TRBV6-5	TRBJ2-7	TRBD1	CASSGTGASYEQYF	TGTGCCAGCAGCGGGACAGGGGCTTCCTACGAGCAGTACTTC